These T cell receptor beta chains were read from a single sample in a study of blood T cell repertoires in COVID-19. Generated by immunoSEQ multiplex PCR, the TCRdb table keeps only in-frame clones and is missing some. The sample carries about 110,000 clones, approximately 87% recorded once. The specimen sequenced was peripheral blood. The origin of the receptors is a woman in her fifties or sixties with acute or convalescent COVID-19. The CDR3 runs from the conserved cysteine through the conserved F or W. A D gene is named only where the DNA matches it firmly. Clone size appears in some rows only: once, few, many, or a class for an expanded clone.

D gene: -; V gene: TRBV2; J gene: TRBJ1-2; clone size: -; CDR3 protein: CASSRDRLEGYTF; CDR3 DNA: TGTGCCAGCAGCCGCGACAGGTTAGAAGGCTACACCTTC
D gene: TRBD2; V gene: TRBV7-3; J gene: TRBJ2-1; clone size: -; CDR3 protein: CASSSPRGDNEQFF; CDR3 DNA: TGTGCCAGCAGCTCCCCTCGGGGGGACAATGAGCAGTTCTTC
D gene: TRBD2; V gene: TRBV4-1; J gene: TRBJ2-5; clone size: -; CDR3 protein: CASSQDLLWGGETQYF; CDR3 DNA: TGCGCCAGCAGCCAAGATCTTCTCTGGGGGGGAGAGACCCAGTACTTC
D gene: -; V gene: TRBV6-5; J gene: TRBJ2-7; clone size: -; CDR3 protein: CASNQGPGTSYEQYF; CDR3 DNA: TGTGCCAGCAATCAAGGTCCGGGAACCTCCTACGAGCAGTACTTC
D gene: TRBD1; V gene: TRBV30; J gene: TRBJ1-6; clone size: -; CDR3 protein: CAWSGWTGGSYNSPLHF; CDR3 DNA: TGTGCCTGGAGCGGATGGACAGGGGGTTCCTATAATTCACCCCTCCACTTT
D gene: TRBD2; V gene: TRBV6-1; J gene: TRBJ2-5; clone size: -; CDR3 protein: CASSEFGRETQYF; CDR3 DNA: TGTGCCAGCAGTGAATTCGGGAGGGAGACCCAGTACTTC
D gene: TRBD2; V gene: TRBV2; J gene: TRBJ2-3; clone size: -; CDR3 protein: CASRRLAGGQDTQYF; CDR3 DNA: TGTGCCAGCAGAAGACTAGCGGGGGGACAAGATACGCAGTATTTT
D gene: -; V gene: TRBV10-2; J gene: TRBJ1-1; clone size: -; CDR3 protein: CASSDRTPNTEAFF; CDR3 DNA: TGCGCCAGCAGCGACAGGACTCCGAACACTGAAGCTTTCTTT
D gene: -; V gene: TRBV7-3; J gene: TRBJ1-1; clone size: -; CDR3 protein: CASSSGVRLNTEAFF; CDR3 DNA: TGTGCCAGCAGCTCCGGGGTTAGGCTGAACACTGAAGCTTTCTTT
D gene: TRBD2; V gene: TRBV7-2; J gene: TRBJ2-2; clone size: few; CDR3 protein: CASSLRLAGGTNTGELFF; CDR3 DNA: TGTGCCAGCAGCTTGAGACTAGCGGGGGGGACGAACACCGGGGAGCTGTTTTTT
D gene: -; V gene: TRBV6-5; J gene: TRBJ2-2; clone size: -; CDR3 protein: CASSRIGTVTGELFF; CDR3 DNA: TGTGCCAGCAGCCGGATAGGGACTGTCACCGGGGAGCTGTTTTTT
D gene: -; V gene: TRBV5-5; J gene: TRBJ1-4; clone size: -; CDR3 protein: CASSFSPGSGEKLFF; CDR3 DNA: TGTGCCAGCAGCTTTTCCCCAGGGAGCGGGGAAAAACTGTTTTTT
D gene: -; V gene: TRBV5-1; J gene: TRBJ1-6; clone size: -; CDR3 protein: CASSLDRSSYNSPLHF; CDR3 DNA: TGCGCCAGCAGCTTGGACAGGAGCTCCTATAATTCACCCCTCCACTTT
D gene: TRBD2; V gene: TRBV7-3; J gene: TRBJ2-1; clone size: -; CDR3 protein: CASSPTGTSPEYNEQFF; CDR3 DNA: TGTGCCAGCAGCCCTACCGGGACTAGCCCTGAATACAATGAGCAGTTCTTC
D gene: -; V gene: TRBV4-1; J gene: TRBJ1-2; clone size: -; CDR3 protein: CASSQPRDGGYGYTF; CDR3 DNA: TGCGCCAGCAGCCAACCCCGGGACGGGGGCTATGGCTACACCTTC